This T cell receptor (beta chain) is drawn from a study of cytomegalovirus exposure and HLA in healthy donors. Background on the study: In a later analysis, it was reported that the 110 or so validation repertoires had been produced on the same platform as the 550 to 700 repertoires belonging to the first cohort. General observations from the study: While the bulk of TCR sequences proved rare, some public TCRs turned up in many donors. The classifier was said to identify cytomegalovirus status with high specificity and sensitivity. The investigators catalogued 150 to 200 TCR beta chains as cytomegalovirus-associated.

Germline CDR1 reads MNHEY; CDR2 reads SMNVEV (reference sequence). Trimming cost V 2 bases and J 9 bases, with 8 bases left between them. This CDR3 comprises 12 residues. Generated by immunoSEQ multiplex PCR, the TCRdb table keeps only in-frame clones and is missing some. Of 86,000 or so clones listed, around 96% are singletons. Turning to this clone: Its target is not known.

Sequenced material: PBMCs. This clonotype was sampled from a man in his late teens or twenties in good health and CMV-seropositive. The rearrangement uses TRBV27 and TRBJ2-1, with D possibly matching TRBD2 (5 bases). The CDR3 coding sequence is TGTGCCAGCAGTTTAATCCGGGGTGAGCAGTTCTTC. This encodes CASSLIRGEQFF.